The sequence of this T cell receptor beta chain was determined in a study of shared clonotypes between healthy human individuals. Study-level results: The expectation was that sequencing depth would affect clonotype sharing among donors.

The CDR3 contains 15 residues. Germline CDR1 reads LNHDA; CDR2 reads SQIVND (reference sequence). V dropped 8 bases and J dropped 8 bases, with 21 bases sitting between them. On this clone: Its antigen is undetermined.

Sequencing was performed with immunoSEQ multiplex PCR; in TCRdb, only in-frame clones are kept and a portion is missing. The sample includes approximately 2.3 million clones, approximately 93% of them seen just once. Sequenced sample: naive CD4+ T cells from PBMCs. Subset in this sample: CD45RA+ positively selected. The clonotype originates from a man between 18 and 29 years old in good health. Some clones in this sample may be carry-over from other donors' samples. V usage is TRBV19 and J usage is TRBJ1-4; no clear D. The CDR3 here is CASERHAGGGEKLFF. DNA of the CDR3: TGTGCCAGTGAGAGACACGCGGGCGGAGGGGAAAAACTGTTTTTT.